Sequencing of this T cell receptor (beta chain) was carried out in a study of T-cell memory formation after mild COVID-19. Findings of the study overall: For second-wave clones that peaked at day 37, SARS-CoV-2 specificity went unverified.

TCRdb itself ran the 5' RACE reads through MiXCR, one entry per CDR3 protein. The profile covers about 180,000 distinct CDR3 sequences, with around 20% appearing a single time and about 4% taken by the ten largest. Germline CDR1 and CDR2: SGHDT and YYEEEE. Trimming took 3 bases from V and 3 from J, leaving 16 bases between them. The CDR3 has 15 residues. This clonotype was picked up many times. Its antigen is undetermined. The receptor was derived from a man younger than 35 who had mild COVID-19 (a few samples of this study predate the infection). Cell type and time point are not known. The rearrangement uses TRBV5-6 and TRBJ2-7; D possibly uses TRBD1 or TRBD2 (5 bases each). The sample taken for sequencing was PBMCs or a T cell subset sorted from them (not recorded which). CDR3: CASSSGPGPRYEQYV. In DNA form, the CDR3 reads TGTGCCAGCAGCTCCGGACCGGGACCCCGCTACGAGCAGTACGTC.